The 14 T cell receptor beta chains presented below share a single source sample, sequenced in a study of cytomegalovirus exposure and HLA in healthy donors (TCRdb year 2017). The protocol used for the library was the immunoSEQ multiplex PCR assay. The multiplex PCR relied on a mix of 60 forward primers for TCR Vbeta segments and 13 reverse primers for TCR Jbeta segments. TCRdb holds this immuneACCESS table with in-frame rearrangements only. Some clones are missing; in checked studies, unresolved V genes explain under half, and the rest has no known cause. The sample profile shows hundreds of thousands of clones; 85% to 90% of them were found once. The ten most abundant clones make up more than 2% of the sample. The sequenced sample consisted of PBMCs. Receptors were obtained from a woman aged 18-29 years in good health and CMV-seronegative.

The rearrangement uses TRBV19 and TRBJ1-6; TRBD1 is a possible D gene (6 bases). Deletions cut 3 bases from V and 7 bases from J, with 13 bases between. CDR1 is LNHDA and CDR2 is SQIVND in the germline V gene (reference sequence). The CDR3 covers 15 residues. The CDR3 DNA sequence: TGTGCCAGTAGTATCGGCAGGGGTTTGAATTCACCCCTCCACTTT. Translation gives CASSIGRGLNSPLHF.

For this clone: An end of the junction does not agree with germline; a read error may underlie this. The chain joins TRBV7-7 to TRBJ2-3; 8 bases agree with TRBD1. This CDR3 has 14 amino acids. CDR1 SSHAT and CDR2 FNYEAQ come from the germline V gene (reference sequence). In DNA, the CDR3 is TGTGCTAGCAGTCCCTCAGGGGGCCAAGATACGCAGTATTTT. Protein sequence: CASSPSGGQDTQYF.

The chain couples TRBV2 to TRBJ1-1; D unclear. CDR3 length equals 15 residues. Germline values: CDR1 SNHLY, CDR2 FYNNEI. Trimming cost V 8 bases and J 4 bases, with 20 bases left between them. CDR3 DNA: TGTGCCAGCGACCTCCCCACTTCCCGGGTCACTGAAGCTTTCTTT. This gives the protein CASDLPTSRVTEAFF.

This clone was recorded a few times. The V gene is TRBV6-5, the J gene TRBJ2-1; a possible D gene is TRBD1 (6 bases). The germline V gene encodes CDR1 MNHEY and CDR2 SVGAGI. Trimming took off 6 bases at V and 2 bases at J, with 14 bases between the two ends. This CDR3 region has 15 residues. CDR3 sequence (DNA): TGTGCCAGCAGAAAGGGGCAGGGGACCTACAATGAGCAGTTCTTC. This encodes CASRKGQGTYNEQFF.

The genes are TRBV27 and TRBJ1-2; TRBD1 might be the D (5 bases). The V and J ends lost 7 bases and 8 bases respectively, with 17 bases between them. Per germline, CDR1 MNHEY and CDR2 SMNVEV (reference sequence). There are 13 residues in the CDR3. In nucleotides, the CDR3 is TGTGCCAGCAAAATCGGGGGGGAAGGGGGCTACACCTTC. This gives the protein CASKIGGEGGYTF.

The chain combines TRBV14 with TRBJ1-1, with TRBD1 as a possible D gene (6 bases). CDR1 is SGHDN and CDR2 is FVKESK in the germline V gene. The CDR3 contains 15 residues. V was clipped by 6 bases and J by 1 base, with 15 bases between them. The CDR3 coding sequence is TGTGCCAGCAGGTTCGGGACATATCCGAACACTGAAGCTTTCTTT. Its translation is CASRFGTYPNTEAFF.

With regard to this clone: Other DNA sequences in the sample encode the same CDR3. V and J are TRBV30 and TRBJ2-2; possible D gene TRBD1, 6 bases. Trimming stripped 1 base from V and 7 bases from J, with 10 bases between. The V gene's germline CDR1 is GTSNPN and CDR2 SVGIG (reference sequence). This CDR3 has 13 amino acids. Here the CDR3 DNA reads TGTGCCTGGAGTGGAGGGGGTAGCGGGGAGCTGTTTTTT. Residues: CAWSGGGSGELFF.

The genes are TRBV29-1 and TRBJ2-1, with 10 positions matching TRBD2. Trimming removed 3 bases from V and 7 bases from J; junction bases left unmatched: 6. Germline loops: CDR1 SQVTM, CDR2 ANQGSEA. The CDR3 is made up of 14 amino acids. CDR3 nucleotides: TGCAGCGTTGATATAAGCGGGGGGGAAAATGAGCAGTTCTTC. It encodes CSVDISGGENEQFF.

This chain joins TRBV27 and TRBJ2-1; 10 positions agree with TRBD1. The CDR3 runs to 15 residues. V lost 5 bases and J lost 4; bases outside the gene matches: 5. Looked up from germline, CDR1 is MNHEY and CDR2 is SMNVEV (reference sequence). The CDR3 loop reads CASSIDRGPYNEQFF. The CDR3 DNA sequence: TGTGCCAGCAGTATCGACAGGGGGCCATACAATGAGCAGTTCTTC.

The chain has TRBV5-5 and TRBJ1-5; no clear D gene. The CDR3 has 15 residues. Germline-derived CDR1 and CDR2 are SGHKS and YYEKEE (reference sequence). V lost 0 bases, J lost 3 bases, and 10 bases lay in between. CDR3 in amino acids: CASSLERRDNQPQHF. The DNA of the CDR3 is TGTGCCAGCAGCTTGGAGCGGAGGGACAATCAGCCCCAGCATTTT.

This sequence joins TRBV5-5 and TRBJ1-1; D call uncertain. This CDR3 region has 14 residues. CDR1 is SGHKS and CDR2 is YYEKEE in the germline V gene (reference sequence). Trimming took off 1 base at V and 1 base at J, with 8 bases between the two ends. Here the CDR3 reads CASSLNPGNTEAFF. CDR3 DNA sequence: TGTGCCAGCAGCTTGAATCCGGGGAACACTGAAGCTTTCTTT. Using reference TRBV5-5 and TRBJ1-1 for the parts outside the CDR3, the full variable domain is DAGVTQSPTHLIKTRGQQVTLRCSPISGHKSVSWYQQVLGQGPQFIFQYYEKEERGRGNFPDRFSARQFPNYSSELNVNALLLGDSALYLCASSLNPGNTEAFFGQGTRLTVV.

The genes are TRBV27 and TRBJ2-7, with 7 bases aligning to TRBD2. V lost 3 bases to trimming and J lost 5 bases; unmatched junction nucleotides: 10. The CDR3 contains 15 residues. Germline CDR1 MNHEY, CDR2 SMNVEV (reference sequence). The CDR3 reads CASSFVGRGSNEQYF. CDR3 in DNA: TGTGCCAGCAGTTTTGTAGGGCGGGGGAGCAACGAGCAGTACTTC.

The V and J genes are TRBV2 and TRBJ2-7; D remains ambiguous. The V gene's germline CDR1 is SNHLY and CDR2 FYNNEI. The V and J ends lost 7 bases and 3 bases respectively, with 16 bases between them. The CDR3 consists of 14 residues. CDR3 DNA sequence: TGTGCCAGCATTAGCACGAAGAAAATCTACGAGCAGTACTTC. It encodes CASISTKKIYEQYF.

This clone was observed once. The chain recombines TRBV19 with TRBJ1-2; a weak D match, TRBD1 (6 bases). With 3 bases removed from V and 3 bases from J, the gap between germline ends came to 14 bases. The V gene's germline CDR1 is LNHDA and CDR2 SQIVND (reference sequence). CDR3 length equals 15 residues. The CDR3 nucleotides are TGTGCCAGTAGTATCGGAGGAGGGGGGGACTATGGCTACACCTTC. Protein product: CASSIGGGGDYGYTF.